This T cell receptor (beta chain) is drawn from a study of human T cells and chemical hapten exposure. About the study: DPC at 2% was the sensitizing agent, placed on roughly 2 cm by roughly 2 cm of upper inner arm skin.

TCRdb re-called the RACE reads through MiXCR, storing one row per CDR3 protein. Counted here are tens of thousands of distinct CDR3 sequences, roughly 10% occurring once; the ten biggest clones make up less than 2.5%. The germline V gene has CDR1 ENHRY and CDR2 SYGVKD. Trimming left V 8 bases short and J 13 bases short, with 14 bases between. The CDR3 has 11 residues. This clonotype was observed many times. Time point described: patch test 1, 2 weeks after DPC sensitization. This sample's treatment: therapeutic diphenylcyclopropenone sensitization with weekly scalp DPC. Blood draws came before every patch-test application.

The chain links TRBV10-3 to TRBJ1-4, with D possibly TRBD1 on 6 matching bases. This specimen consisted of whole blood, obtained in connection with sensitization to the hapten diphenylcyclopropenone (DPC). The receptor was derived from a man aged 35-49 years with alopecia areata. Some clones in this sample may be carry-over from other donors' samples. CDR3 protein: CAIWTAGGLFF. DNA of the CDR3: TGTGCCATCTGGACAGCGGGAGGACTGTTTTTT.